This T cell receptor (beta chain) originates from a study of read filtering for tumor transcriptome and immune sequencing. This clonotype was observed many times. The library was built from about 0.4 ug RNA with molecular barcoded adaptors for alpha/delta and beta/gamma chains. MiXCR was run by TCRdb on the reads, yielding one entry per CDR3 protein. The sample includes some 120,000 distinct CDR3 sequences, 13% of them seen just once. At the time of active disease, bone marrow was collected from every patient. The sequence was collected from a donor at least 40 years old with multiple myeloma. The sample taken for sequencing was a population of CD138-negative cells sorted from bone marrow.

CDR3 coding DNA: TGTGCCAGCAGTTTACCTAGCGGGAGCGACAATGAGCAGTTCTTC. As protein: CASSLPSGSDNEQFF. The rearrangement links TRBV28 to TRBJ2-1; 10 bases are shared with TRBD2. CDR1 is MDHEN and CDR2 is SYDVKM in the germline V gene. The CDR3 has 15 residues. The J segment lost 5 bases and the V segment lost 2 bases, leaving 3 bases of the junction unmatched.